This TCR beta chain was captured by sequencing in a study of regulatory T cells in long-lasting Graves disease. Libraries of TCR beta came from iRepertoire HTBI primers plus Arm-PCR of CDR3 regions. MiXCR was run by TCRdb on the multiplex PCR reads, yielding one entry per CDR3 protein. The data contain about 470,000 distinct CDR3 sequences, 20% of them seen just once; the ten biggest clones take up 7% to 10%. The germline V gene encodes CDR1 SEHNR and CDR2 FQNEAQ (reference sequence). The CDR3 has 15 residues. V was shortened by 1 base and J by 2 bases, with 12 bases between the two germline ends. Time point meaning: persistent/refractory GD, antithyroid drugs over 5 years with positive TRAb. PBMC-extracted RNA yielded the TCR library. This clonotype was observed many times.

The sample consisted of peripheral blood mononuclear cells (PBMCs), taken when the disease was refractory, from a patient treated with antithyroid drugs. The chain uses TRBV7-9 and TRBJ2-7, with D maybe TRBD1 (6 bases). The sequence was collected from a female donor with Graves disease. CDR3 sequence: CASSLVSGQTYEQYF. CDR3 nucleotide sequence: TGTGCCAGCAGCTTAGTATCTGGACAGACCTACGAGCAGTACTTC.